The next 29 T cell receptor beta chains were all read from a single sample in a study of control samples from healthy donors and cancer patients. Profiled with immunoSEQ multiplex PCR; TCRdb holds only in-frame clones, not every one. The sample records over 150,000 clones, around 92% being singletons. Sample: blood. The receptor source for this set is a woman aged 40 to 50 in good health.

A single count supports this clone. CDR3 amino acids: CASSRGPENQPQHF. CDR3 DNA: TGTGCCAGCAGTCGCGGACCCGAAAATCAGCCCCAGCATTTT. The chain couples TRBV6-5 to TRBJ1-5; D remains ambiguous. Germline values: CDR1 MNHEY, CDR2 SVGAGI. With 5 bases removed from V and 4 bases from J, the gap between germline ends came to 12 bases. The CDR3 has 14 residues.

This clone was recorded a few times. This chain joins TRBV2 and TRBJ1-5, with TRBD1 matching over 8 bases. Per the germline V gene, CDR1 is SNHLY and CDR2 is FYNNEI. CDR3 size: 15 residues. V gave up 6 bases and J gave up 3 bases; unmatched junction bases: 7. The CDR3 sequence is CASRSDRASNQPQHF. For the CDR3, the DNA is TGTGCCAGCAGATCGGACAGGGCTTCCAATCAGCCCCAGCATTTT.

This sequence joins TRBV19 and TRBJ1-1; a weak D match, TRBD1 (6 bases). CDR1 and CDR2 (germline): LNHDA, SQIVND (reference sequence). CDR3 length equals 15 residues. The V and J ends lost 6 bases and 0 bases respectively, with 14 bases between them. The CDR3 DNA follows: TGTGCCAGTAGGGCGGGGCAGGGGCTGAACACTGAAGCTTTCTTT. This translates into CASRAGQGLNTEAFF.

The chain uses TRBV3-1 (or the pseudogene TRBV3-2) and TRBJ2-3, with D tentatively TRBD1 (6 bases). V was trimmed by 1 base and J by 2 bases, leaving 16 bases between them. The length of the CDR3 is 17 residues. Germline loops: CDR1 LGHDT, CDR2 YNNKEL (reference sequence). CDR3 protein: CASSQALQGWVTDTQYF. The CDR3, as DNA: TGTGCCAGCAGCCAAGCTCTTCAGGGGTGGGTCACAGATACGCAGTATTTT.

The rearrangement joins TRBV12-3 or TRBV12-4 to TRBJ2-5, with D unclear. V lost 5 bases, J lost 5 bases, and 9 bases lay in between. This CDR3 contains 12 residues. This CDR3 reads CASSRPGETQYF. CDR3 DNA: TGTGCCAGCAGTAGGCCCGGGGAGACCCAGTACTTC.

CDR3 DNA: TGTGCCAGCAGCTTAGCGTTTCCGGAGGGCCTCTCTGGAAACACCATATATTTT. Protein sequence: CASSLAFPEGLSGNTIYF. J is TRBJ1-3 and V is TRBV7-6, with D uncertain. CDR1 is SGHVS and CDR2 is FNYEAQ in the germline V gene. The CDR3 contains 18 residues. Trimming cost V 0 bases and J 0 bases, with 15 bases left between them. Variable domain in full (rest from reference TRBV7-6 and TRBJ1-3): GAGVSQSPRYKVTKRGQDVALRCDPISGHVSLYWYRQALGQGPEFLTYFNYEAQQDKSGLPNDRFSAERPEGSISTLTIQRTEQRDSAMYRCASSLAFPEGLSGNTIYFGEGSWLTVV.

The chain couples TRBV10-3 to TRBJ1-6; tentatively, D is TRBD1 (6 bases). The germline CDR1 and CDR2 sequences are ENHRY and SYGVKD. Trimming removed 4 bases at V and 0 bases at J, with 10 bases between. CDR3 length equals 16 residues. CDR3 protein: CAISVGGSSYNSPLHF. CDR3 DNA: TGTGCCATCAGTGTAGGGGGAAGCTCCTATAATTCACCCCTCCACTTT.

This chain uses TRBV4-1 with TRBJ1-1; D is undetermined. The germline V gene encodes CDR1 MGHRA and CDR2 YSYEKL. V lost 0 bases and J 4 bases, leaving 6 bases between the germline ends. The CDR3 runs to 13 residues. This CDR3 reads CASSQELLTEAFF. CDR3 coding DNA: TGCGCCAGCAGCCAAGAGCTCCTCACTGAAGCTTTCTTT.

V usage is TRBV3-1 (or the pseudogene TRBV3-2) and J usage is TRBJ1-3; TRBD1 might be the D (5 bases). The V end lost 1 base, the J end lost 3 bases, and 10 bases lay between the germline ends. The CDR3 has 15 residues. Germline V gives CDR1 LGHDT, CDR2 YNNKEL (reference sequence). The CDR3 loop reads CASSQGDRGGNTIYF. The CDR3 DNA reads as TGTGCCAGCAGCCAAGGAGATAGGGGTGGAAACACCATATATTTT.

This sequence joins TRBV7-9 and TRBJ1-5, with D unresolved. Germline values: CDR1 SEHNR, CDR2 FQNEAQ (reference sequence). CDR3 length: 14 amino acids. Between the trimmed V and J ends, which lost 1 base and 5 bases, there was a span of 9 bases. The CDR3 DNA reads as TGTGCCAGCAGCTTAGGGGAATCCGATCAGCCCCAGCATTTT. This sequence encodes CASSLGESDQPQHF.

In its sample, this clone was seen once. The J gene is TRBJ2-7, the V gene TRBV4-1, with 10 bases matching TRBD2. The germline V gene has CDR1 MGHRA and CDR2 YSYEKL. The CDR3 contains 15 residues. V was clipped by 4 bases and J by 5 bases; unmatched bases: 8. The CDR3 coding sequence is TGCGCCAGCAGCCGCGAGCGGGGGGGTTCCGACGAGCAGTACTTC. It translates to CASSRERGGSDEQYF.

The V call is TRBV7-6, the J call TRBJ2-3; TRBD2 is a possible D gene (5 bases). The germline V and J ends were trimmed by 0 bases and 10 bases, with 14 bases remaining between them. The CDR3 runs 14 residues. The germline V gene encodes CDR1 SGHVS and CDR2 FNYEAQ. In DNA, the CDR3 is TGTGCCAGCAGCTTAGCGCGCGAGGGAATCGCGCAGTATTTT. Translated: CASSLAREGIAQYF.

The chain links TRBV7-9 to TRBJ2-5; TRBD2 matches 8 bases. CDR1 SEHNR and CDR2 FQNEAQ come from the germline V gene (reference sequence). Trimming at V came to 8 bases and at J to 1 base, leaving 12 bases not matched to a gene. The CDR3 has 16 residues. The CDR3 reads CASGLLAGGPQETQYF. DNA of the CDR3: TGTGCCAGCGGTCTGTTGGCGGGGGGACCCCAAGAGACCCAGTACTTC. The full variable domain, with the rest looked up from reference TRBV7-9 and TRBJ2-5, is DTGVSQNPRHKITKRGQNVTFRCDPISEHNRLYWYRQTLGQGPEFLTYFQNEAQLEKSRLLSDRFSAERPKGSFSTLEIQRTEQGDSAMYLCASGLLAGGPQETQYFGPGTRLLVL.

The chain links TRBV7-2 to TRBJ1-6, with TRBD1 as a possible D gene (5 bases). The CDR3 totals 13 residues. Germline V gives CDR1 SGHTA, CDR2 FQGNSA. Trimming removed 2 bases from V and 8 bases from J, with 7 bases in between. CDR3: CASSLTGHSPLHF. The CDR3 DNA reads as TGTGCCAGCAGCTTAACAGGCCATTCACCCCTCCACTTT.

The rearrangement joins TRBV6-5 to TRBJ1-2; 9 nucleotides align to TRBD1. The V gene end was trimmed by 6 bases and the J gene end by 8 bases; junction bases not matched to a gene: 7. Looked up from germline, CDR1 is MNHEY and CDR2 is SVGAGI. This CDR3 comprises 13 residues. The chain's CDR3 is CASRIGTGRGYTF. The CDR3 DNA is TGTGCCAGCAGAATAGGGACAGGGAGAGGCTACACCTTC.

This chain links TRBV12-3 or TRBV12-4 with TRBJ1-1, with 9 bases lining up with TRBD1. After removal of 6 bases from V and 4 bases from J, the junction contained 3 bases not matched to a gene. This CDR3 region has 13 residues. In DNA, the CDR3 is TGTGCCAGCAGACAGGGGGCGTTCACTGAAGCTTTCTTT. Translating it yields CASRQGAFTEAFF.

This chain uses TRBV11-2 with TRBJ1-1; tentative D call: TRBD1 (6 bases). CDR3 length: 17 residues. Trimming cost V 4 bases and J 0 bases, with 18 bases left between them. Germline V gene data show CDR1 as SGHAT and CDR2 as FQNNGV. The CDR3 region is CASSWVDRSLMNTEAFF. CDR3 coding DNA: TGTGCCAGCAGCTGGGTGGACAGAAGCCTCATGAACACTGAAGCTTTCTTT.

The chain carries TRBV19 and TRBJ1-2; 7 bases are shared with TRBD1. With 3 bases clipped from V and 8 bases from J, the junction kept 15 bases outside the gene matches. CDR1 and CDR2 (germline): LNHDA, SQIVND (reference sequence). The length of the CDR3 is 16 residues. CDR3 DNA: TGTGCCAGTAGTATGGGTCGAGAGGGGGCGACGGAGGGCTACACCTTC. As protein: CASSMGREGATEGYTF.

The CDR3 DNA reads as TGTGCCAGCAGTTCAGGGGTTGGCTACACCTTC. Protein: CASSSGVGYTF. The chain employs TRBV6-5 and TRBJ1-2, with a weak D call TRBD1 (6 bases). This CDR3 contains 11 residues. Trimming removed 4 bases at V and 7 bases at J, with 7 bases between. Germline V gene lookup returns CDR1 MNHEY and CDR2 SVGAGI.

The chain carries TRBV14 and TRBJ2-3; the D is unclear. This CDR3 spans 12 amino acids. In germline, CDR1 is SGHDN, CDR2 FVKESK. V lost 0 bases and J lost 6, with 4 bases in between. CDR3 in DNA: TGTGCCAGCAGCCAAGATGGCGATACGCAGTATTTT. Translating it yields CASSQDGDTQYF. Combining the CDR3 with reference TRBV14 and TRBJ2-3 gives the whole variable domain EAGVTQFPSHSVIEKGQTVTLRCDPISGHDNLYWYRRVMGKEIKFLLHFVKESKQDESGMPNNRFLAERTGGTYSTLKVQPAELEDSGVYFCASSQDGDTQYFGPGTRLTVL.

V is TRBV4-1 and J is TRBJ2-1, with 7 bases aligning to TRBD2. Germline lookup yields CDR1 MGHRA and CDR2 YSYEKL. The CDR3 has 15 amino acids. The ends lost 3 bases at V and 3 bases at J; junction bases unmatched: 5. CDR3 sequence (DNA): TGCGCCAGCAGCCACCCGGGACTAATCTACAATGAGCAGTTCTTC. This translates into CASSHPGLIYNEQFF.

This sequence joins TRBV5-1 and TRBJ2-6; D is ambiguous. Germline V lookup: CDR1 SGHRS, CDR2 YFSETQ. Between the trimmed V and J ends, which lost 5 bases and 0 bases, there was a span of 12 bases. The CDR3 length is 16 residues. The CDR3 loop is CASSSFSGSGANVLTF. CDR3 bases: TGCGCCAGCAGTTCCTTCTCGGGCTCTGGGGCCAACGTCCTGACTTTC.

The chain uses TRBV27 and TRBJ2-7; a possible D gene is TRBD2 (6 bases). The CDR3 runs to 14 residues. Looked up from germline, CDR1 is MNHEY and CDR2 is SMNVEV (reference sequence). V lost 2 bases and J 5 bases, leaving 13 bases between the germline ends. Here the CDR3 reads CASSLNGGFDEQYF. The CDR3 DNA reads as TGTGCCAGCAGTTTAAATGGAGGGTTCGACGAGCAGTACTTC.

This clone was observed a few times. The genes are TRBV11-2 and TRBJ2-7; the match to TRBD2 covers 9 bases. The CDR3 is 15 amino acids. The germline V gene has CDR1 SGHAT and CDR2 FQNNGV. Trimming at V came to 7 bases and at J to 0 bases, leaving 7 bases not matched to a gene. The CDR3 DNA is TGTGCCAGCAAATATAGCGGGGGCCCCTCCTACGAGCAGTACTTC. The encoded protein is CASKYSGGPSYEQYF.

The rearrangement links TRBV4-1 to TRBJ1-1; D gene ambiguous. CDR3 length: 11 residues. Trimming removed 6 bases at V and 7 bases at J, with 9 bases between. Germline V CDR1 and CDR2: MGHRA, YSYEKL. The CDR3 loop is CASREGIEAFF. The CDR3 nucleotides read TGCGCCAGCAGAGAGGGTATTGAAGCTTTCTTT.

The genes are TRBV29-1 and TRBJ1-1; tentatively, D is TRBD1 (5 bases). V was shortened by 6 bases and J by 0 bases, with 14 bases between the two germline ends. Germline-derived CDR1 and CDR2 are SQVTM and ANQGSEA. CDR3 size: 14 residues. In nucleotides, the CDR3 is TGCAGCGTCTATTTGGGGGATATGAACACTGAAGCTTTCTTT. This encodes CSVYLGDMNTEAFF.

J is TRBJ1-1 and V is TRBV4-1; D ambiguous. The germline V gene encodes CDR1 MGHRA and CDR2 YSYEKL. The CDR3 has 13 amino acids. V lost 1 base and J 1 base, leaving 4 bases between the germline ends. The CDR3 is CASSQVPNTEAFF. The CDR3, as DNA: TGCGCCAGCAGCCAAGTCCCGAACACTGAAGCTTTCTTT.

The rearrangement joins TRBV11-2 to TRBJ2-7; 8 nucleotides agree with TRBD1. J was trimmed by 4 bases and V by 5 bases; bases with no gene match: 7. Germline V gene lookup returns CDR1 SGHAT and CDR2 FQNNGV. CDR3 size: 14 residues. Written as DNA, the CDR3 is TGTGCCAGCAGCCAAGGACAGGGAGGATACGAGCAGTACTTC. Residues: CASSQGQGGYEQYF.

A single count supports this clone. This rearrangement joins TRBV19 to TRBJ1-5; no reliable D call. CDR3 length: 16 amino acids. Trimming shortened V by 2 bases and J by 2 bases, and 13 bases separated the two germline ends. CDR1 and CDR2 from the germline V gene are LNHDA and SQIVND (reference sequence). In DNA, the CDR3 is TGTGCCAGTAGTATATCTAGGAAGGCAGGCAATCAGCCCCAGCATTTT. Protein: CASSISRKAGNQPQHF.